This TCR beta chain was identified during a study of preoperative IRX-2 immunotherapy in early breast cancer. The treatment was: preoperative locoregional IRX-2 cytokine immunotherapy. Patients received preoperative, locoregional IRX-2 cytokine immunotherapy in a phase Ib study. Per germline, CDR1 WSHSY and CDR2 SAAADI. The CDR3 has 12 residues. The J segment lost 8 bases and the V segment lost 5 bases, leaving 4 bases of the junction unmatched. The assay was immunoSEQ multiplex PCR, and TCRdb's table has in-frame clones only and misses some. The repertoire holds approximately 30,000 clones, roughly 96% seen once, with 5% to 7% in the top ten.

J is TRBJ2-3 and V is TRBV10-2; TRBD1 matches at 7 bases. Sampling was conducted from a patient treated with IRX-2 immunotherapy. This clonotype was sampled from a human donor with breast cancer. Here the CDR3 DNA reads TGCGCCAGCAGTTGGGACAGCCCTACGCAGTATTTT. This codes for CASSWDSPTQYF.